This T cell receptor (beta chain) stems from a study of blood T cells in healthy people across ages. The wider study: Per two T cells, about one barcoded beta molecule was captured through template switching.

This clonotype was seen many times. Its antigen remains unknown. Healthy individuals of Caucasian origin from Russia, aged about 6 to 100, served as donors. A J-beta primer mix and a sample-barcoded 5' primer were used in a second PCR of roughly 6 to 11 cycles. TCRdb reprocessed the 5' RACE reads via MiXCR and lists one record per CDR3 protein. This sample has about 640,000 distinct CDR3 sequences, with 40% to 45% found just once. Findings and limits, study-wide: Unsorted PBMCs blocked a conclusive comparison of naive and antigen-experienced cells. Whereas aged donors had fewer naive CD4+ cells, long-lived donors had more of them and higher diversity.

The CDR3 is made up of 14 amino acids. CDR1 is SGHTA and CDR2 is FQGNSA in the germline V gene. Unmatched junction bases numbered 11, after V lost 6 bases and J lost 13 bases. The clonotype comes from a man at least 80 years old in good health. The rearrangement links TRBV7-2 to TRBJ2-1; 11 bases align to TRBD2. The material sequenced was blood. CDR3 in amino acids: CASRSAVAGGPQFF. The CDR3 DNA sequence: TGTGCCAGCAGGTCAGCTGTAGCGGGGGGGCCCCAGTTCTTC.